These T cell receptor beta chains were read from a single sample in a study of vaccination and CD4 T cells after COVID-19. MiXCR, run by TCRdb on the PCR reads, gives a single entry per CDR3 protein. In the table there are some 6,000 distinct CDR3 sequences, less than 35% of which are singletons. The antigens for these receptors are not known. Specimen: CD4+ T cells from blood, cultured in vitro, collected after SARS-CoV-2 vaccination. The receptors derive from a human donor who had recovered from COVID-19. Both conserved end residues are part of each CDR3. A D gene is named only where the DNA matches it firmly. Clone size is stated in some rows and not others, as once, few, many or a class when expanded.

>TRBV19|-|TRBJ1-2|few
TGTGCCAGTCGTACGCTAGGGGGCTATGGCTACACCTTC
CASRTLGGYGYTF
>TRBV20-1|TRBD2|TRBJ2-1|-
TGCAGTGCTAGAGGGTCACAACTAGCGGGGACACACAATGAGCAGTTCTTC
CSARGSQLAGTHNEQFF
>TRBV28|-|TRBJ2-7|-
TGTGCCAGCAGGCCGGGGTCCTCCTACGAGCAGTACTTC
CASRPGSSYEQYF
>TRBV6-1|TRBD1|TRBJ1-5|-
TGTGCCAGCAGACCCGGACAGGGAAGGGGTCAGCCCCAGCATTTT
CASRPGQGRGQPQHF
>TRBV27|TRBD1|TRBJ2-5|medium-sized
TGTGCCAGCAGTCCCTATAACAGGGGGCGGGAGACCCAGTACTTC
CASSPYNRGRETQYF
>TRBV10-3|-|TRBJ2-5|few
TGTGCCATCAGTGAGTCGATGGTTGGAGGGGCCCAGTACTTC
CAISESMVGGAQYF
>TRBV28|TRBD1|TRBJ1-6|-
TGTGCCAGCACGAAGACAGGGGGTTGGTCACCCCTCCACTTT
CASTKTGGWSPLHF
>TRBV7-2|TRBD2|TRBJ2-1|-
TGTGCCAGCAGCTGGGGGCCCGCCGGGACTAGCAGCTACAATGAGCAGTTCTTC
CASSWGPAGTSSYNEQFF
>TRBV10-1|-|TRBJ2-5|-
TGCGCCAGCAGCGCTGGGACAAGGAAAGAGACCCAGTACTTC
CASSAGTRKETQYF
>TRBV28|-|TRBJ2-1|-
TGTGCCAGCAGTTTTGGGGGGAATAGCGATGAGCAGTTCTTC
CASSFGGNSDEQFF
>TRBV10-3|TRBD2|TRBJ2-5|few
TGTGCCATCAGTGGACTAGCGGAAGAGACCCAGTACTTC
CAISGLAEETQYF
>TRBV20-1|-|TRBJ1-2|-
TGCAGTGCTAGAGATCTATATCGTGGTGGGCATACTAACTATGGCTACACCTTC
CSARDLYRGGHTNYGYTF
>TRBV20-1|-|TRBJ1-1|large
TGCAGTGCTAGAGACGCTAGGGGGGGGAACACTGAAGCTTTCTTT
CSARDARGGNTEAFF
>TRBV19|-|TRBJ2-1|-
TGTGCCAGTAGTATAGCGGCCTTGGGTTTTAATGAGCAGTTCTTC
CASSIAALGFNEQFF
>TRBV28|-|TRBJ2-5|few
TGTGCCAGCAGTGAGGGGCAAGAGACCCAGTACTTC
CASSEGQETQYF
>TRBV15|-|TRBJ1-1|-
TGTGCCACCAGCAGAGTGGGGGTTGGGAACACTGAAGCTTTCTTT
CATSRVGVGNTEAFF
>TRBV7-2|-|TRBJ1-2|-
TGTGCCAGCAGCTTAGGGAAGCTGGATGGCTACACCTTC
CASSLGKLDGYTF
>TRBV6-5|-|TRBJ1-1|-
TGTGCCAGCAGTTACAGGATAGGGACTGAAGCTTTCTTT
CASSYRIGTEAFF
>TRBV6-5|TRBD2|TRBJ2-1|-
TGTGCCAGCAGTTCAAACCCTGTAGTGGGAGGGCGGGGTTATGAGCAGTTCTTC
CASSSNPVVGGRGYEQFF
>TRBV19|-|TRBJ2-7|large
TGTGCCAGTAGTCAACAGGCTACGAGCTCCTACGAGCAGTACTTC
CASSQQATSSYEQYF
>TRBV29-1|TRBD2|TRBJ2-5|medium-sized
TGCAGCGCCCTGACGGCTAGCGGGGGGTTAGGCGAGACCCAGTACTTC
CSALTASGGLGETQYF
>TRBV11-3|-|TRBJ1-1|-
TGTGCCAGCAGCTTGTGGGCGAACACTGAAGCTTTCTTT
CASSLWANTEAFF
>TRBV20-1|-|TRBJ1-2|few
TGCAGTGCTAGTAGCGGGGGCTCGTATGGCTACACCTTC
CSASSGGSYGYTF